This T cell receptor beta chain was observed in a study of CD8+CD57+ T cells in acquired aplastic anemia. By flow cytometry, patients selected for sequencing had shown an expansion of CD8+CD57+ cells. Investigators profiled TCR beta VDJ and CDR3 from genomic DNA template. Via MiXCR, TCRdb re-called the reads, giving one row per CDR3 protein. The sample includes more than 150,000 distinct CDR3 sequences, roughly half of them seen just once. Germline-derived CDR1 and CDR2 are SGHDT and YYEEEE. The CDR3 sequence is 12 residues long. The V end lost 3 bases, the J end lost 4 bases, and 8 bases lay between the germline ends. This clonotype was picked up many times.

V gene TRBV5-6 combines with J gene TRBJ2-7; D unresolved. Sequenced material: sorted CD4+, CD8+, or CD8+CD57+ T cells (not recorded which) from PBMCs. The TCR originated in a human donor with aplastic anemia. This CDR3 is CASSSTLYEQYV. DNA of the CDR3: TGTGCCAGCAGCTCGACACTTTACGAGCAGTACGTC.